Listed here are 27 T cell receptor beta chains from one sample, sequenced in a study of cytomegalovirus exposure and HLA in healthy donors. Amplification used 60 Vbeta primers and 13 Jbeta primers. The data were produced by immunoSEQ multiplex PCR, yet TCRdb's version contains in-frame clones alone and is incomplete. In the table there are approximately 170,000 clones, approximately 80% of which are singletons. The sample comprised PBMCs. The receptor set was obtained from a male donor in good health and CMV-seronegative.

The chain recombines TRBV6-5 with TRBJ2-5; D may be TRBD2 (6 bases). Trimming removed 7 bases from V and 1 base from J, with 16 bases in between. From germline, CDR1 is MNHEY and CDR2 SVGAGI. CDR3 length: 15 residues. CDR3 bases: TGTGCCAGCAATGCCCGAAGGGGAGGCCAAGAGACCCAGTACTTC. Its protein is CASNARRGGQETQYF.

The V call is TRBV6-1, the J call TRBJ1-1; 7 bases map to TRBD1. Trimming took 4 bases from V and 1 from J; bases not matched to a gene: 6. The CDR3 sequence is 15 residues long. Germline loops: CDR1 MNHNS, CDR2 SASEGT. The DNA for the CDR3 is TGTGCCAGCAGTGGACCCGGGACAGCGAACACTGAAGCTTTCTTT. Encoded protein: CASSGPGTANTEAFF.

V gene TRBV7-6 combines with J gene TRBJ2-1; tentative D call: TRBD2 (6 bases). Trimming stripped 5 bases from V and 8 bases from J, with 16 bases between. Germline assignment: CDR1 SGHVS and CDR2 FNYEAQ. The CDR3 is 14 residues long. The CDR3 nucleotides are TGTGCCAGCAGCCCCGAGCTAGCGAACTATGAGCAGTTCTTC. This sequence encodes CASSPELANYEQFF.

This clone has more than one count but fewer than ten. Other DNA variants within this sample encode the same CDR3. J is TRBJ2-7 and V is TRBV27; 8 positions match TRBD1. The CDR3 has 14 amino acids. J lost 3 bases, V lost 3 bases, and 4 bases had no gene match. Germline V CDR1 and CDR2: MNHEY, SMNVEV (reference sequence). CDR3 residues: CASSLVGQGYEQYF. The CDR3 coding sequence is TGTGCCAGCAGTTTGGTAGGACAGGGCTACGAGCAGTACTTC.

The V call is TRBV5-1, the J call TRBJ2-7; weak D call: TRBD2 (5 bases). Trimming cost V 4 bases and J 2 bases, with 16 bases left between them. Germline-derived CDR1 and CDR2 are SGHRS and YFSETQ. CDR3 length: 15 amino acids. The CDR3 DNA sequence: TGCGCCAGCAGCCCGCGGACTGGGCCGGCCTACGAGCAGTACTTC. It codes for CASSPRTGPAYEQYF.

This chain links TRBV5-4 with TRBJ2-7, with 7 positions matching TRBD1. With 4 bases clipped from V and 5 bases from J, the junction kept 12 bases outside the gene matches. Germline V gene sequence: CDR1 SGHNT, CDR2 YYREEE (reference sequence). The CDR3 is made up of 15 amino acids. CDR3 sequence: CASSRVGQRFDEQYF. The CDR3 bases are TGTGCCAGCAGCAGGGTGGGACAGAGATTTGACGAGCAGTACTTC.

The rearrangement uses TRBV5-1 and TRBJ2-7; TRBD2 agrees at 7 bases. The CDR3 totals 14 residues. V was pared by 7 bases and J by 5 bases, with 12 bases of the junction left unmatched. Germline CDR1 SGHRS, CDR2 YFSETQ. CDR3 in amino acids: CASRAVRGEDEQYF. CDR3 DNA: TGCGCCAGCCGGGCTGTCCGGGGGGAGGACGAGCAGTACTTC.

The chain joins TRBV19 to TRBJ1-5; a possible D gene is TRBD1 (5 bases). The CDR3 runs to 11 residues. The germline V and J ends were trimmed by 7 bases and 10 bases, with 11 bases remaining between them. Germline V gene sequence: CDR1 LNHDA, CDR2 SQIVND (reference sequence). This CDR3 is CASKTQGPQHF. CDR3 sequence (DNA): TGTGCCAGTAAAACCCAGGGTCCCCAGCATTTT. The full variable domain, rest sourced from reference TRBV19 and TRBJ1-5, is DGGITQSPKYLFRKEGQNVTLSCEQNLNHDAMYWYRQDPGQGLRLIYYSQIVNDFQKGDIAEGYSVSREKKESFPLTVTSAQKNPTAFYLCASKTQGPQHFGDGTRLSIL.

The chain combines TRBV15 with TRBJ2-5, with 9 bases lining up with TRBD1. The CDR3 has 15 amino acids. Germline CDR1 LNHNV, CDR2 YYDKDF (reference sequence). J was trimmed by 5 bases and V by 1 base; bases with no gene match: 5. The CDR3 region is CATSRAGGQGETQYF. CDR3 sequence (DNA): TGTGCCACCAGCAGAGCCGGGGGACAGGGTGAGACCCAGTACTTC.

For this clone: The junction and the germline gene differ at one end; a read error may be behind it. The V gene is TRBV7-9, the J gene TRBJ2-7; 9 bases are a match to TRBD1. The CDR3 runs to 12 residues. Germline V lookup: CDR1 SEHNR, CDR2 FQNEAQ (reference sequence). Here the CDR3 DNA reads TGTGCCAGCAGCTTAGAGGGGGACAGGGCCGCTTTC. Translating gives CASSLEGDRAAF.

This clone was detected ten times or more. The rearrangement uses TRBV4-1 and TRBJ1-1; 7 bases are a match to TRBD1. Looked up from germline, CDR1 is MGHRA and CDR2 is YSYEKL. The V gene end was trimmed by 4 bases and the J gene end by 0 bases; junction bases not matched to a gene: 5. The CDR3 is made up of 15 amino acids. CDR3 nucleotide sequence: TGCGCCAGCAGCCCCCTGGACAGGATGAACACTGAAGCTTTCTTT. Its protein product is CASSPLDRMNTEAFF.

CDR3 coding DNA: TGTGCCAGCAGTTTCGACAGGTTAACAGATACGCAGTATTTT. Amino acid sequence: CASSFDRLTDTQYF. The chain links TRBV27 to TRBJ2-3; TRBD1 is a possible D gene (6 bases). The ends were cut back, 3 bases at V and 3 bases at J, with 10 bases in the middle. CDR3 size: 14 residues. CDR1 and CDR2 (germline): MNHEY, SMNVEV (reference sequence).

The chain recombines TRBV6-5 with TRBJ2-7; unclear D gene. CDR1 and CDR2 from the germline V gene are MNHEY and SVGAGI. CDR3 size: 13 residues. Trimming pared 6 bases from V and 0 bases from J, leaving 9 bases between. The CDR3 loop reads CASRLSVSYEQYF. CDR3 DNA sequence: TGTGCCAGCAGGTTGTCGGTCTCCTACGAGCAGTACTTC.

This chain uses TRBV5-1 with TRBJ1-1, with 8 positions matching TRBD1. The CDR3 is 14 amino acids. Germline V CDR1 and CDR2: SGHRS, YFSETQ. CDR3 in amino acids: CVSQRAQGGSEAFF. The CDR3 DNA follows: TGCGTCAGTCAGAGAGCACAGGGGGGGTCTGAAGCTTTCTTT. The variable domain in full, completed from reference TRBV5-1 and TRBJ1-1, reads KAGVTQTPRYLIKTRGQQVTLSCSPISGHRSVSWYQQTPGQGLQFLFEYFSETQRNKGNFPGRFSGRQFSNSRSEMNVSTLELGDSALYLCVSQRAQGGSEAFFGQGTRLTVV.

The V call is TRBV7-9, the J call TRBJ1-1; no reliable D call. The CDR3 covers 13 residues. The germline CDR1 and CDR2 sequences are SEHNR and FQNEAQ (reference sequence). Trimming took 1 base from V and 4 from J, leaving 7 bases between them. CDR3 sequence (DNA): TGTGCCAGCAGCTTAGGGGGAGGCACTGAAGCTTTCTTT. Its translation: CASSLGGGTEAFF.

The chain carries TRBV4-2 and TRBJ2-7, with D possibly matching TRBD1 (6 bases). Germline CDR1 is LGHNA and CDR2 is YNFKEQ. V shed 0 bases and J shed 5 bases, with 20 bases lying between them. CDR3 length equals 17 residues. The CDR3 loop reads CASSQELPGAATNEQYF. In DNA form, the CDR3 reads TGTGCCAGCAGCCAAGAGTTGCCAGGGGCAGCCACGAACGAGCAGTACTTC.

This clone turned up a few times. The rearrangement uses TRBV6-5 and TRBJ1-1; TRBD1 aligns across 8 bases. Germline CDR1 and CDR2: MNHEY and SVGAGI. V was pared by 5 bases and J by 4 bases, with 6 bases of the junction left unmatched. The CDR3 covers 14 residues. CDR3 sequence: CASSPRGPGTEAFF. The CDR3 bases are TGTGCCAGCAGTCCCAGGGGGCCTGGCACTGAAGCTTTCTTT.

CDR3 sequence: CASSHDRATQYF. CDR3 sequence (DNA): TGTGCCAGCAGCCACGACAGGGCCACCCAGTACTTC. J is TRBJ2-5 and V is TRBV7-9; 7 bases match TRBD1. Germline V lookup: CDR1 SEHNR, CDR2 FQNEAQ (reference sequence). V lost 5 bases and J lost 8; bases outside the gene matches: 5. The CDR3 consists of 12 residues.

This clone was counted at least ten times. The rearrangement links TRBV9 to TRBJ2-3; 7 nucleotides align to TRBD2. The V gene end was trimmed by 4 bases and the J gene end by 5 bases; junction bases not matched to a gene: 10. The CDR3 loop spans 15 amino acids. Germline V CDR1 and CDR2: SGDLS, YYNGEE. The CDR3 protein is CASSYTGTIGDTQYF. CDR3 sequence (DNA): TGTGCCAGCAGCTATACCGGGACTATCGGAGATACGCAGTATTTT.

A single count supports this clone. The CDR3, as DNA: TGTGCCAGCATCCAACAGGTTGGGTACAATGAGCAGTTCTTC. As protein: CASIQQVGYNEQFF. The chain couples TRBV28 to TRBJ2-1; TRBD1 is a possible D gene (5 bases). Germline V gene sequence: CDR1 MDHEN, CDR2 SYDVKM. CDR3 length: 14 residues. V gave up 7 bases and J gave up 4 bases, with 14 bases separating them. Full variable domain (rest looked up from reference TRBV28 and TRBJ2-1): DVKVTQSSRYLVKRTGEKVFLECVQDMDHENMFWYRQDPGLGLRLIYFSYDVKMKEKGDIPEGYSVSREKKERFSLILESASTNQTSMYLCASIQQVGYNEQFFGPGTRLTVL.

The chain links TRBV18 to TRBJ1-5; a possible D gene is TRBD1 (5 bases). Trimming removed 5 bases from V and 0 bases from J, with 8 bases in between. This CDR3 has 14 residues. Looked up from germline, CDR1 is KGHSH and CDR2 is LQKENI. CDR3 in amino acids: CASSTDTSNQPQHF. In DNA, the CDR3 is TGTGCCAGCTCAACGGACACTAGCAATCAGCCCCAGCATTTT.

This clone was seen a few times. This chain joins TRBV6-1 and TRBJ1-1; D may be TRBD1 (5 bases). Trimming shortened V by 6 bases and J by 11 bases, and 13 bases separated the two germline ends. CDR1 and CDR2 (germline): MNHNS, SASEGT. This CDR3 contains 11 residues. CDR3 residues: CASRIGTGAFF. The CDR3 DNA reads TGTGCCAGCAGGATCGGGACTGGTGCTTTCTTT.

CDR3 sequence reads: CASSPTKGGVTQYF. Written as DNA, the CDR3 is TGTGCCAGTAGTCCTACCAAAGGGGGGGTTACGCAGTATTTT. The J gene is TRBJ2-3, the V gene TRBV19, with a weak D call TRBD2 (7 bases). The CDR3 is 14 residues long. V was cut by 5 bases and J by 8 bases, with 17 bases left in between. CDR1 is LNHDA, CDR2 SQIVND, per germline (reference sequence).

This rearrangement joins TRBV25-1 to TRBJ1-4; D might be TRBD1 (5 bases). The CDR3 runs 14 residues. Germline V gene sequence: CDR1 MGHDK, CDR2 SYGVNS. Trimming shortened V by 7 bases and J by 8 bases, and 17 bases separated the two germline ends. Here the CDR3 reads CASTDRGRGEKLFF. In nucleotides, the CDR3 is TGTGCCAGCACAGACAGAGGGCGGGGCGAAAAACTGTTTTTT.

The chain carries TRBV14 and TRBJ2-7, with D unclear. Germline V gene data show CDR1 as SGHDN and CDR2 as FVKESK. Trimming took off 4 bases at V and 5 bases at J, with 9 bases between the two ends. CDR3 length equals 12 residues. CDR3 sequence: CASSPGTHEQYF. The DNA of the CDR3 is TGTGCCAGCAGCCCGGGTACCCACGAGCAGTACTTC.

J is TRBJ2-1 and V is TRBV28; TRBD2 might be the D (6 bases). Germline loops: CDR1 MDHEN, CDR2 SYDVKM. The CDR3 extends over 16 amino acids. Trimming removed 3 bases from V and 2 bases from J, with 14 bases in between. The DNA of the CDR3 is TGTGCCAGCAGTTTTGTCGGCGGGGAAACCTACAATGAGCAGTTCTTC. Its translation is CASSFVGGETYNEQFF.

In DNA, the CDR3 is TGTGCCAGCAGTTGGACGGGGGACGGCACTGAAGCTTTCTTT. Encoded protein: CASSWTGDGTEAFF. The chain employs TRBV27 and TRBJ1-1; TRBD1 is a possible D gene (5 bases). The CDR3 loop spans 14 amino acids. V was shortened by 4 bases and J by 4 bases, with 13 bases between the two germline ends. CDR1 MNHEY and CDR2 SMNVEV come from the germline V gene (reference sequence).